This T cell receptor (beta chain) was retrieved from a study of T cell responses to AZD1222 COVID-19 vaccine. Repertoires were generated with immunoSEQ multiplex PCR, while TCRdb's copy carries only in-frame clones and drops some. The data show 90,000 to 150,000 clones, around 90% seen once. CDR3 length equals 13 residues. Trimming shortened V by 4 bases and J by 4 bases, and 9 bases separated the two germline ends. CDR1 and CDR2 from the germline V gene are SGHDT and YYEEEE. V usage is TRBV5-6 and J usage is TRBJ1-5; D perhaps matches TRBD1 (5 bases). The TCR was taken from an adult who received the AZD1222 COVID-19 vaccine. This sample comprised peripheral blood, obtained 28 days after the second AZD1222 dose. In DNA form, the CDR3 reads TGTGCCAGCAGCGGTAGACAGAATCAGCCCCAGCATTTT. Its translation is CASSGRQNQPQHF. Using reference TRBV5-6 and TRBJ1-5 for the parts outside the CDR3, the full variable domain is DAGVTQSPTHLIKTRGQQVTLRCSPKSGHDTVSWYQQALGQGPQFIFQYYEEEERQRGNFPDRFSGHQFPNYSSELNVNALLLGDSALYLCASSGRQNQPQHFGDGTRLSIL.